Listed below are T cell receptor beta chains from one sample, sequenced in a study of T cells after yellow fever vaccination. TCRdb ran MiXCR on the 5' RACE reads and lists one entry per CDR3 protein. The data show under 700,000 distinct CDR3 sequences, roughly a sixth seen once. The material was PBMCs, obtained more than 4 days after the first yellow fever vaccination. These receptors were collected from a man between 18 and 29 years old who received the YFV17D yellow fever vaccine. CDR3s leave out the opening cysteine and the closing phenylalanine or tryptophan. Only part of the rows carry a size: once, few, many, or a class if the clone is expanded.

TRBJ2-5 | few | TRBV4-3 | ASSQGTALSGGDQETQY
TRBJ2-1 | few | TRBV19 | ASREAHISYNEQF
TRBJ2-3 | many | TRBV11-2 | ASSLGGSSTDTQY
TRBJ1-6 | few | TRBV4-3 | ASSQNFVGADNSPLH
TRBJ1-1 | NA | TRBV12-3/TRBV12-4 | ASSPRTGAEAF
TRBJ2-1 | NA | TRBV5-1 | ASSLGAQQNEQF
TRBJ2-5 | few | TRBV4-1 | ASSQVELADSVAETQY
TRBJ2-7 | NA | TRBV6-1 | ASTPEIRGYEQY
TRBJ2-3 | NA | TRBV2 | ASIGGAYRTDTQY
TRBJ2-5 | NA | TRBV30 | AWTSGGRVTQY
TRBJ1-1 | few | TRBV20-1 | SAMDRGGTEAF
TRBJ2-2 | few | TRBV7-9 | ASSPFSGNTGELF
TRBJ2-5 | few | TRBV6-2/TRBV6-3 | ASRRTSGGIKTQY
TRBJ1-1 | once | TRBV4-2 | ASSHPRGTEAF
TRBJ1-4 | NA | TRBV2 | ASSDLGSSTNEKLF
TRBJ1-1 | NA | TRBV5-5 | ASSLSTRPEAF
TRBJ2-1 | few | TRBV10-3 | AITKNPGTSGGQSSYNEQF
TRBJ2-5 | few | TRBV7-6 | ASSAQGAAETQY
TRBJ1-1 | NA | TRBV9 | ASSVVGELNTEAF
TRBJ1-1 | NA | TRBV7-6 | ASSLAPLQEPNTEAF
TRBJ2-1 | once | TRBV6-2/TRBV6-3 | ASSAHNEQF
TRBJ1-5 | few | TRBV7-2 | ASSGGTSSNQPQH
TRBJ2-1 | few | TRBV7-6 | ASSPGGLAGNSYNEQF
TRBJ1-3 | NA | TRBV7-2 | ASTDLSSGNTIY